This entry describes one T cell receptor beta chain. One junction end does not reproduce the germline sequence, and a read error may be involved. Sequencing used immunoSEQ v3. Some clones are missing from TCRdb's copy, which holds only in-frame ones; the method was immunoSEQ multiplex PCR. The sample gives 95,000 or so clones, about two thirds of which show up once; roughly 9.7% is in the top ten. This sample is part of a study of TIL therapy for anti-PD-1-resistant metastatic lung cancer. Study-wide context: Tumors carried a median about 1.6 non-synonymous mutations per megabase.

Regarding time point: pre-treatment sample, taken before nivolumab and TIL therapy. Pleural nodules or supraclavicular lymph nodes made up most of the excised metastases sampled. Patients were adults with stage 4 NSCLC. This CDR3 is 15 amino acids long. CDR1 and CDR2 (germline): LGHDT, YNNKEL (reference sequence). This specimen consisted of tumor tissue, obtained at baseline. This receptor was identified in a person between 30 and 80 years old with non-small cell lung cancer. The J gene is TRBJ2-1, the V gene TRBV3-1 (or the pseudogene TRBV3-2); perhaps D is TRBD1 or TRBD2 (5 bases each). The CDR3 DNA follows: TGTGCCAGCATCCAAAAGGGGCAGGAGGACAATGAGCAGTTCTTC. Amino acid sequence: CASIQKGQEDNEQFF.